The T cell receptor (beta chain) described here comes from a study of T cell responses to AZD1222 COVID-19 vaccine (dated by TCRdb to the early 2020s). With regard to the full study: TCR sequencing covered some 250 trial participants: 200 to 220 given two doses of AZD1222 and approximately 25 given two doses of MenACWY control vaccine. Enrollment into the trials was organized by age into subgroups of 18-55, 56-69 and 70-plus years, and those subgroups contained approximately 160, 26 and 62 TCR-sequenced participants, respectively. What the research found in general, with its limitations: Conclusions about previously exposed vaccinees were limited because only a handful of AZD1222 recipients were SARS-CoV-2 seropositive at baseline. In the small 56-69-year group, the increase in depth fell short of significance, most likely because of low power. The whole spike protein was spanned by vaccine-associated CD4 TCRs, and dominant responses were seen in regions 160-218 and 743-854. Reportedly, close to half of the unique spike-specific TCRs recognized epitopes lying outside the regions that are mutated in the B.1.351 and B.1.1.7 variants. Participants were mostly white British, with more females than males. The authors suggested clonal diversity may have been underestimated. After two AZD1222 doses, both the breadth and the depth of spike-specific TCRs were significantly higher than at day 0 and than in MenACWY recipients. Because no day 14 peak-response samples were available, the repertoires could be characterized only after the peak T cell response.

Comment on this clone: The clone's antigen remains unknown. No per-base quality is available; no much larger clone lies one base away.

The time point tag for this specimen amounts to: about 28 days (+/-7) after the second vaccine dose. AZD1222 recipients whose second dose came at about 4 weeks and those whose second dose came at about 12 weeks were combined into one group, since spike-specific TCR depth and breadth did not differ between the two schedules. Vaccinee samples came from UK trials COV001 and COV002, including a single-blind randomized controlled phase 2/3 trial of AZD1222 (ChAdOx1 nCoV-19) in healthy adults. For TCRbeta chain sequencing, PBMC samples from trial participants were taken at day 0 and at day 28 after the second dose. The CDR3 regions of human TCRbeta chains were subjected to immunosequencing. In the original analysis: TCRs in the repertoires were compared against a reference library of SARS-CoV-2-specific TCRs that had been generated with the MIRA antigen-specificity platform. Breadth was defined as the fraction of unique TCRs that were SARS-CoV-2-associated, and depth was defined as the fraction of total T cells that were SARS-CoV-2-associated. Each spike-specific TCR was assigned to its reactive spike region and to a CD4 or CD8 class using the MIRA data. Log10-transformed breadth and depth values were compared by one-way ANOVA with Sidak's multiple comparisons tests. TCRdb took this table from immuneACCESS and kept in-frame rearrangements with V and J called. Such tables lack part of the clones; where checked against another copy, unresolved V genes explain under half of the gap, and the rest is unexplained. V and J calls and clone size are as listed in that table; D and trimming were resolved from the DNA. For this sample the table gives 85,000 to 90,000 clones, of which more than 70% were detected only once. The ten top clones hold 5.3% of the sample.

The sequencing here drew on peripheral blood, taken 28 days after the second AZD1222 dose. The receptor was isolated from an adult who received the AZD1222 COVID-19 vaccine.

The nucleotides read TGCAGCGTGCTACAGATCTATGGCTACACCTTC. This sequence encodes CSVLQIYGYTF. The V gene is TRBV29-1 and the J gene is TRBJ1-2, with an unclear D gene assignment. Taken from the germline V gene, the CDR1 and CDR2 loops are SQVTM and ANQGSEA. The junction shows trimming of 6 bases on V and 4 bases on J, plus 9 bases between the germline ends. There are 11 amino acids in the CDR3, from cysteine to phenylalanine inclusive. Only the CDR3 part of the read is kept: 33 bases, read in frame from the first base.